This T cell receptor beta chain was sequenced for a study of regulatory T cells in long-lasting Graves disease. V was pared by 4 bases and J by 5 bases, with 3 bases of the junction left unmatched. The CDR3 has 14 residues. Germline loops: CDR1 MNHEY, CDR2 SVGEGT. Study outcomes and limitations: Persistent disease preferred TRBV28, TRBJ1-2 and TRBJ2-5; new disease, TRBV20-1 and TRBJ2-1.

This clonotype was seen only a few times. Its target is unknown. Arm-PCR of CDR3 regions and iRepertoire HTBI primers were used to build TCR beta libraries. TCRdb reanalysed the multiplex PCR reads using MiXCR and keeps one entry per CDR3 protein. The repertoire consists of 580,000 or so distinct CDR3 sequences, with about 16% occurring once and the leading ten covering approximately 12%. As to time point: newly diagnosed GD, antithyroid drugs for less than 3 months. Making the TCR library involved RNA that had been extracted from PBMCs. This sample was also put to use in a study of T cells in Graves' hyperthyroidism and ophthalmopathy. That publication notes: The HTBI primer set was used in a first-round RT-PCR of the TCR CDR3.

The receptor comes from a man aged 18 to 35 with Graves disease. V is TRBV6-2 or TRBV6-3 and J is TRBJ1-5; TRBD1 matches at 9 bases. The material was peripheral blood mononuclear cells (PBMCs), obtained at new diagnosis, from a patient treated with antithyroid drugs. The CDR3 is CASSWTGVDQPQHF. CDR3 bases: TGTGCCAGCAGTTGGACAGGGGTAGATCAGCCCCAGCATTTT.